This TCR beta chain was retrieved from a study of cytomegalovirus exposure and HLA in healthy donors. Study-wide background: For the roughly 400 genotyped donors, 65% to 90% fell within the Caucasian-associated ancestry cluster.

Study conclusions and caveats: It was confirmed in vitro that a few of the CMV-associated chains were specific for CMV antigens. Among TCR sequences, most were rare, though some public TCRs appeared in many donors. Later on, an analysis tied 15,000 to 20,000 TCR beta sequences to HLA alleles at 0.05 false discovery rate.

This CDR3 region has 16 residues. The germline V gene encodes CDR1 SSHAT and CDR2 FNYEAQ (reference sequence). Trimming at V came to 5 bases and at J to 4 bases, leaving 9 bases not matched to a gene. Comment on this clone: The target antigen is unknown.

Primers for the PCR totalled 60 Vbeta and 13 Jbeta. Libraries were prepared by immunoSEQ multiplex PCR; TCRdb keeps only in-frame clonotypes and omits some of them. Of fewer than 150,000 clones listed, 80% are singletons. Sequenced input: PBMCs. This rearrangement joins TRBV7-7 to TRBJ2-2; 8 bases match TRBD2. This clonotype was sampled from a man under 40 in good health and CMV-seronegative. The CDR3 loop reads CASSRLAGTSTGELFF. The CDR3 DNA reads as TGTGCCAGCAGCCGTTTAGCGGGAACGAGCACCGGGGAGCTGTTTTTT.